The rows below give T cell receptor beta chains drawn from one sample of a study of patients and donors after allogeneic stem cell transplantation. One entry per CDR3 protein results from TCRdb running MiXCR on the RT-PCR reads. Of over 150,000 distinct CDR3 sequences in the sample, about 29% were seen once. Sequencing was performed on blood, either unsorted or a sorted T cell fraction (not recorded which). The receptor set was obtained from a human donor who was either an allogeneic HSCT recipient or a stem cell or donor lymphocyte infusion donor (not recorded which). It is not recorded whose cells these are; they may come from a transplant donor. Both conserved end residues are part of each CDR3. A D gene is named only where the DNA matches it firmly. Clone size appears in some rows only: once, few, many, or a class for an expanded clone.

CDR3aa,CDR3nt,v_gene,j_gene,d_gene,abundance
CASSPPPTGVVSYEQYF,TGTGCCAGCAGTCCACCCCCGACAGGGGTGGTCTCCTACGAGCAGTACTTC,TRBV6-2/TRBV6-3,TRBJ2-7,TRBD1,NA
CASSGQGNGLHQPQHF,TGTGCCAGCAGCGGACAGGGGAATGGTCTGCATCAGCCCCAGCATTTT,TRBV2,TRBJ1-5,TRBD1,few
CASSPGTGEETQYF,TGCGCCAGCAGCCCCGGGACAGGGGAAGAGACCCAGTACTTC,TRBV5-1,TRBJ2-5,TRBD1,NA
CASSQGLSGRGEETQYF,TGCGCCAGCAGCCAAGGTCTTAGCGGGAGGGGAGAAGAGACCCAGTACTTC,TRBV4-3,TRBJ2-5,TRBD2,few
CASSPRLVWYEQYF,TGTGCCAGCAGCCCTAGACTAGTTTGGTACGAGCAGTACTTC,TRBV14,TRBJ2-7,NA,few
CASSRLRTGGSPLHF,TGTGCCAGCAGTCGTCTACGAACGGGGGGTTCACCCCTCCACTTT,TRBV27,TRBJ1-6,NA,NA
CASSRDRAYGYTF,TGTGCCAGCAGCCGGGACAGGGCTTATGGCTACACCTTC,TRBV3-1,TRBJ1-2,TRBD1,few
CASSPRGAELFF,TGTGCCAGCAGCCCGAGGGGGGCGGAGCTGTTTTTT,TRBV4-2,TRBJ2-2,NA,few
CSAWTSGRNHEQYF,TGCAGCGCCTGGACTAGCGGGAGAAATCACGAGCAGTACTTC,TRBV29-1,TRBJ2-7,TRBD2,NA
CASSLSLAGALNEQFF,TGTGCCAGCAGCTTATCACTAGCGGGAGCTTTGAATGAGCAGTTCTTC,TRBV7-2,TRBJ2-1,TRBD2,NA
CSARWSDTDTQYF,TGCAGTGCTAGATGGTCCGACACAGATACGCAGTATTTT,TRBV20-1,TRBJ2-3,NA,NA
CASSLAQTSQETQYF,TGTGCCAGCAGCTTAGCACAGACCTCCCAAGAGACCCAGTACTTC,TRBV11-3,TRBJ2-5,NA,NA
CSAGPPILTNYGYTF,TGCAGTGCTGGGCCCCCGATACTTACTAACTATGGCTACACCTTC,TRBV20-1,TRBJ1-2,NA,few
CASSHRGSAQYF,TGCGCCAGCAGCCATCGGGGCAGCGCGCAGTATTTT,TRBV4-3,TRBJ2-3,NA,NA
CASSPRTTMDTEAFF,TGCGCCAGCAGCCCCCGGACAACCATGGACACTGAAGCTTTCTTT,TRBV4-1,TRBJ1-1,NA,NA
CSGRNTGELFF,TGCAGCGGACGGAACACCGGGGAGCTGTTTTTT,TRBV29-1,TRBJ2-2,NA,NA
CASSLSQDRVYYGYTF,TGTGCCAGCAGTTTATCTCAGGACAGGGTGTACTATGGCTACACCTTC,TRBV27,TRBJ1-2,TRBD1,many
CATLGQGGRAEAFF,TGTGCCACCCTAGGACAGGGCGGTCGCGCTGAAGCTTTCTTT,TRBV19,TRBJ1-1,TRBD1,many
CASSLGDVVYGYTF,TGCGCCAGCAGCTTGGGTGACGTCGTATATGGCTACACCTTC,TRBV5-1,TRBJ1-2,NA,NA
CAIRGTVANYGYTF,TGTGCCATCAGGGGGACTGTTGCTAACTATGGCTACACCTTC,TRBV10-3,TRBJ1-2,NA,NA
CASIGRNEQFF,TGTGCCAGCATTGGGCGCAATGAGCAGTTCTTC,TRBV27,TRBJ2-1,NA,few
CASRFGSSNQPQHF,TGTGCCAGCAGATTCGGGAGTAGCAATCAGCCCCAGCATTTT,TRBV12-3/TRBV12-4,TRBJ1-5,NA,few
CASSLAPGQEKYGYTF,TGTGCCAGCAGCTTAGCTCCGGGACAGGAAAAGTATGGCTACACCTTC,TRBV7-6,TRBJ1-2,TRBD1,few
CASSLGDRSTEAFF,TGTGCCAGCAGTTTAGGGGACAGGTCCACTGAAGCTTTCTTT,TRBV28,TRBJ1-1,TRBD1,few
CATSEPSGSPDTQYF,TGTGCCACCAGTGAGCCTAGCGGGAGTCCAGATACGCAGTATTTT,TRBV24-1,TRBJ2-3,TRBD2,NA
CASSSRDGNEKLFF,TGTGCCAGCAGCTCCCGGGACGGAAATGAAAAACTGTTTTTT,TRBV7-9,TRBJ1-4,NA,many
CASSPRTSSTDTQYF,TGTGCCAGCAGTCCTCGGACTAGTTCCACAGATACGCAGTATTTT,TRBV12-3/TRBV12-4,TRBJ2-3,TRBD2,NA
CASSRQNEAFF,TGTGCCAGCAGCCGACAAAATGAAGCTTTCTTT,TRBV12-3/TRBV12-4,TRBJ1-1,NA,NA
CASSQDRGEQGGEKLFF,TGCGCCAGCAGCCAAGATCGAGGGGAACAGGGAGGCGAAAAACTGTTTTTT,TRBV4-3,TRBJ1-4,NA,NA
CASKGGPQGAQYF,TGTGCCAGCAAAGGGGGGCCCCAAGGGGCCCAGTACTTC,TRBV6-5,TRBJ2-5,NA,NA
CAISQREGPITQETQYF,TGTGCCATCTCCCAGCGGGAGGGCCCCATCACACAAGAGACCCAGTACTTC,TRBV10-3,TRBJ2-5,TRBD2,few
CSVEIAGSGPGKLFF,TGCAGCGTTGAAATAGCGGGGTCAGGTCCCGGGAAACTGTTTTTT,TRBV29-1,TRBJ1-4,NA,NA
CASSFGTAPNQPQHF,TGTGCCAGCAGCTTCGGGACAGCCCCCAATCAGCCCCAGCATTTT,TRBV3-1,TRBJ1-5,TRBD1,few
CATSRDRSVSPEAFF,TGTGCCACCAGCAGAGATCGGAGCGTAAGTCCTGAAGCTTTCTTT,TRBV15,TRBJ1-1,NA,NA
CASSSGQATNSPLHF,TGTGCCAGCAGCTCAGGACAGGCAACAAATTCACCCCTCCACTTT,TRBV7-3,TRBJ1-6,TRBD1,many
CASSLAGGDEQYF,TGTGCCAGCTCTCTAGCGGGGGGCGACGAGCAGTACTTC,TRBV12-3/TRBV12-4,TRBJ2-7,TRBD2,few
CASKGDKTQYF,TGTGCCAGCAAAGGGGATAAGACCCAGTACTTC,TRBV7-8,TRBJ2-5,NA,NA
CSARDQGRGSYNSPLHF,TGCAGTGCTAGAGATCAGGGCAGGGGCTCCTATAATTCACCCCTCCACTTT,TRBV20-1,TRBJ1-6,NA,few
CAISEFDPGTGMPEAFF,TGTGCCATCAGTGAGTTCGACCCCGGGACAGGCATGCCTGAAGCTTTCTTT,TRBV10-3,TRBJ1-1,TRBD1,many
CASSDRQGATQYF,TGTGCCAGCAGCGACAGACAGGGGGCGACCCAGTACTTC,TRBV5-6,TRBJ2-5,TRBD1,NA
CASSYSLREDTDTQYF,TGTGCCAGCAGTTACTCGTTGCGGGAGGACACAGATACGCAGTATTTT,TRBV6-2/TRBV6-3,TRBJ2-3,TRBD2,NA
CASSLEGSNSNQPQHF,TGTGCCAGCAGCTTAGAAGGCAGTAATAGCAATCAGCCCCAGCATTTT,TRBV7-9,TRBJ1-5,NA,NA
CASSQDERLELFF,TGTGCCAGCAGCCAAGACGAACGGCTGGAACTGTTTTTT,TRBV3-1,TRBJ1-4,NA,NA
CAISEVSGMTTDTQYF,TGTGCCATCAGTGAGGTGTCAGGGATGACCACAGATACGCAGTATTTT,TRBV10-3,TRBJ2-3,NA,once
CASSLDSAYEQYF,TGTGCCAGCAGCTTGGACTCAGCCTACGAGCAGTACTTC,TRBV7-9,TRBJ2-7,NA,NA
CSLPLREAGNEQFF,TGCAGTCTCCCATTACGGGAGGCAGGCAATGAGCAGTTCTTC,TRBV20-1,TRBJ2-1,TRBD2,few
CASSLGDRKNQPQHF,TGTGCCAGCAGTTTAGGGGACAGGAAGAATCAGCCCCAGCATTTT,TRBV12-3/TRBV12-4,TRBJ1-5,TRBD1,NA
CASSPTRISEQFF,TGCGCCAGCAGCCCGACTAGAATCAGTGAGCAGTTCTTC,TRBV4-3,TRBJ2-1,NA,few
CASGIYEKLFF,TGTGCCAGCGGAATTTATGAAAAACTGTTTTTT,TRBV7-9,TRBJ1-4,NA,NA
CSVGQRNTEAFF,TGCAGCGTTGGACAGCGGAACACTGAAGCTTTCTTT,TRBV29-1,TRBJ1-1,NA,NA
CASSLASGGTDTQYF,TGTGCCAGCAGCTTAGCGAGCGGGGGCACAGATACGCAGTATTTT,TRBV11-2,TRBJ2-3,TRBD2,few
CSARPGQGAPRAFF,TGCAGTGCTAGACCGGGACAGGGGGCGCCGAGGGCTTTCTTT,TRBV20-1,TRBJ1-1,TRBD1,NA
CASRGHEQYF,TGTGCCAGCAGGGGCCACGAGCAGTACTTC,TRBV2,TRBJ2-7,NA,NA
CASSYSNEETQYF,TGTGCCAGCAGTTACTCCAATGAAGAGACCCAGTACTTC,TRBV6-2/TRBV6-3,TRBJ2-5,NA,NA
CASSQDRVREQFF,TGCGCCAGCAGCCAAGACAGGGTTCGTGAGCAGTTCTTC,TRBV4-3,TRBJ2-1,NA,few
CASSIHHYQLAGVYEQYF,TGTGCCAGTAGTATCCACCATTATCAGCTAGCGGGAGTATACGAGCAGTACTTC,TRBV19,TRBJ2-7,TRBD2,NA
CASSLAHGGYSNQPQHF,TGTGCCAGCAGTTTAGCTCACGGGGGTTATAGCAATCAGCCCCAGCATTTT,TRBV12-3/TRBV12-4,TRBJ1-5,NA,NA